This section outlines one T cell receptor (beta chain) sequence together with its context. Its antigen is unidentified. The assay was immunoSEQ multiplex PCR, and TCRdb's table has in-frame clones only and misses some. The sample records roughly 90,000 clones, about 87% being singletons. The CDR3 is made up of 16 amino acids. Germline lookup yields CDR1 SEHNR and CDR2 FQNEAQ (reference sequence). V lost 4 bases to trimming and J lost 4 bases, with 19 bases between them. The sample comes from a study of graft-versus-host responses after intestinal transplantation. Across the whole study: Grafts were multivisceral, liver-intestinal, or isolated intestinal.

Study outcomes and limitations: GvH clones were identified in recipient marrow, with some first appearing in ileum or blood. An association linked early post-transplant HvG declines with peak circulating GvH clone levels.

This sequence was found in a human donor who was the organ donor for an intestinal transplant. The material was unstimulated CD4+ T cells sorted from spleen or lymph node cells, obtained before transplant. The chain employs TRBV7-9 and TRBJ1-2, with D uncertain. Here the CDR3 reads CASSWGREAELYGYTF. The CDR3 DNA follows: TGTGCCAGCAGCTGGGGAAGGGAGGCCGAGCTCTATGGCTACACCTTC.